A single sample is the source of the 25 T cell receptor beta chains below, sequenced in a study of T cells in Graves' hyperthyroidism and ophthalmopathy. The source material, RNA transcripts, was used to amplify TCR beta CDR3 regions. First-round RT-PCR targeting the TCR CDR3 was performed with the HTBI primer set. TCRdb used MiXCR to reprocess the multiplex PCR reads, holding one entry per CDR3 protein. The repertoire includes about 59,000 distinct CDR3 sequences, under 70% of them detected once, and approximately 3.3% sits in the top ten. Sequencing was carried out using blood. These TCRs come from a woman aged 55-69 years with Graves' ophthalmopathy.

The chain joins TRBV7-6 to TRBJ1-1; D call uncertain. The length of the CDR3 is 14 residues. The V gene's germline CDR1 is SGHVS and CDR2 FNYEAQ. The V end lost 5 bases, the J end lost 4 bases, and 14 bases lay between the germline ends. CDR3 DNA: TGTGCCAGCAGCCAAAGAGGAGGCGGCACTGAAGCTTTCTTT. Protein: CASSQRGGGTEAFF.

In DNA, the CDR3 is TGTGCCAGCAGTGAATTGGGGCCCAGGGAGTCTAACGAGCAGTACTTC. It translates to CASSELGPRESNEQYF. This chain joins TRBV25-1 and TRBJ2-7, with D possibly being TRBD1 or TRBD2 (5 bases each). Germline V lookup: CDR1 MGHDK, CDR2 SYGVNS. The V and J ends lost 1 base and 5 bases respectively, with 18 bases between them. This CDR3 is 16 amino acids long.

This clonotype was observed at least ten times. V is TRBV19 and J is TRBJ2-7; 11 bases are shared with TRBD2. This CDR3 region has 16 residues. Trimming at V came to 4 bases and at J to 0 bases, leaving 5 bases not matched to a gene. The germline V gene has CDR1 LNHDA and CDR2 SQIVND (reference sequence). CDR3 in amino acids: CASSRSGTSGSYEQYF. CDR3 DNA sequence: TGTGCCAGTAGTAGATCCGGGACTAGCGGCTCCTACGAGCAGTACTTC. Together with reference TRBV19 and TRBJ2-7, the CDR3 gives the full variable domain: DGGITQSPKYLFRKEGQNVTLSCEQNLNHDAMYWYRQDPGQGLRLIYYSQIVNDFQKGDIAEGYSVSREKKESFPLTVTSAQKNPTAFYLCASSRSGTSGSYEQYFGPGTRLTVT.

At least ten counts were recorded for this clonotype. The chain employs TRBV4-1 and TRBJ2-1, with 8 positions matching TRBD1. CDR3 length: 14 residues. The trim removed 4 bases at V and 7 bases at J, leaving 6 bases unmatched. Germline-derived CDR1 and CDR2 are MGHRA and YSYEKL. CDR3 sequence: CASSPSRGRNEQFF. DNA for the CDR3: TGCGCCAGCAGCCCATCCAGGGGGCGGAATGAGCAGTTCTTC.

The J gene is TRBJ2-7, the V gene TRBV20-1; TRBD2 agrees at 11 bases. The junction had 14 bases not matched to a gene; V was cut back by 6 bases and J by 4 bases. There are 16 residues in the CDR3. The germline CDR1 and CDR2 sequences are DFQATT and SNEGSKA (reference sequence). The CDR3 DNA reads as TGCAGTGCCAAATCCGCGACTAGCGGGGTGGGTTACGAGCAGTACTTC. Translating gives CSAKSATSGVGYEQYF.

The chain recombines TRBV12-3 or TRBV12-4 with TRBJ2-5; 10 bases match TRBD1. V lost 3 bases to trimming and J lost 4 bases; unmatched junction nucleotides: 8. The CDR3 consists of 16 residues. The chain's CDR3 is CASSFAGTGEGETQYF. In nucleotides, the CDR3 is TGTGCCAGCAGTTTCGCCGGGACAGGGGAGGGAGAGACCCAGTACTTC.

In this sample, this clonotype turned up many times. The chain has TRBV10-1 and TRBJ1-1, with D uncertain. Germline V gene sequence: CDR1 WNHNN, CDR2 SYGVQD (reference sequence). V gave up 7 bases and J gave up 7 bases, with 4 bases separating them. This CDR3 comprises 9 residues. The CDR3 nucleotides are TGCGCCAGCAATCTTGAAGCTTTCTTT. Translated: CASNLEAFF.

By share of the sample, this clonotype is medium-sized (0.01 to 0.1%). V is TRBV10-2 and J is TRBJ2-7, with D unresolved. The length of the CDR3 is 11 residues. The germline gives CDR1 WSHSY, CDR2 SAAADI. Trimming removed 0 bases at V and 5 bases at J, with 2 bases between. DNA for the CDR3: TGCGCCAGCAGTGAGTCGAACGAGCAGTACTTC. Translation: CASSESNEQYF.

This clonotype has at least ten counts. The chain is built from TRBV30 and TRBJ2-7; 14 bases align to TRBD2. CDR1 is GTSNPN, CDR2 SVGIG, per germline (reference sequence). V was pared by 5 bases and J by 6 bases, with 0 bases of the junction left unmatched. This CDR3 contains 12 residues. This chain's CDR3 is CAWGTSGSEQYF. The CDR3 nucleotides read TGTGCCTGGGGGACTAGCGGGAGCGAGCAGTACTTC.

The rearrangement joins TRBV5-1 to TRBJ1-2, with no clear D. Germline CDR1 reads SGHRS; CDR2 reads YFSETQ. V was shortened by 7 bases and J by 0 bases, with 10 bases between the two germline ends. This CDR3 contains 13 residues. The CDR3 nucleotides read TGCGCCAGCGGGTTGTTAGCTAACTATGGCTACACCTTC. As protein: CASGLLANYGYTF. Combining the CDR3 with reference TRBV5-1 and TRBJ1-2 gives the whole variable domain KAGVTQTPRYLIKTRGQQVTLSCSPISGHRSVSWYQQTPGQGLQFLFEYFSETQRNKGNFPGRFSGRQFSNSRSEMNVSTLELGDSALYLCASGLLANYGYTFGSGTRLTVV.

The chain is built from TRBV4-2 and TRBJ1-5; TRBD1 aligns across 11 bases. The J segment lost 7 bases and the V segment lost 0 bases, leaving 5 bases of the junction unmatched. The V gene's germline CDR1 is LGHNA and CDR2 YNFKEQ. The CDR3 length is 16 residues. The CDR3 is CASSQEGGQGVQPQHF. The CDR3 region has the DNA TGTGCCAGCAGCCAAGAGGGGGGACAGGGGGTGCAGCCCCAGCATTTT.

The genes are TRBV7-6 and TRBJ1-2; D not resolved. This CDR3 contains 13 residues. The germline V and J ends were trimmed by 5 bases and 4 bases, with 11 bases remaining between them. CDR1 and CDR2 from the germline V gene are SGHVS and FNYEAQ. The CDR3 sequence: CASSRRQGYGYTF. The DNA for the CDR3 is TGTGCCAGCAGCAGAAGACAAGGCTATGGCTACACCTTC.

There are many counts of this clonotype. The chain links TRBV6-5 to TRBJ1-5; 7 positions agree with TRBD1. This CDR3 region has 14 residues. After removal of 4 bases from V and 7 bases from J, the junction contained 7 bases not matched to a gene. The germline CDR1 and CDR2 sequences are MNHEY and SVGAGI. The CDR3 spells CASSFDRAEQPQHF. Here the CDR3 DNA reads TGTGCCAGCAGTTTTGACAGGGCCGAGCAGCCCCAGCATTTT.

The chain links TRBV19 to TRBJ1-1; D might be TRBD1 (5 bases). Trimming cost V 3 bases and J 1 base, with 12 bases left between them. Germline CDR1 reads LNHDA; CDR2 reads SQIVND (reference sequence). This CDR3 is built from 15 residues. CDR3 residues: CASSIRVGRNTEAFF. The CDR3 DNA follows: TGTGCCAGTAGTATCAGGGTGGGGAGGAACACTGAAGCTTTCTTT.

This clonotype has at least ten counts. This chain links TRBV28 with TRBJ1-1; D is perhaps TRBD1 (6 bases). The CDR3 covers 12 residues. Germline V gene lookup returns CDR1 MDHEN and CDR2 SYDVKM. Trimming stripped 5 bases from V and 6 bases from J, with 10 bases between. As DNA, the CDR3 is TGTGCCAGCAGTCCAGGGGTGGCTGAAGCTTTCTTT. This codes for CASSPGVAEAFF.

The chain is built from TRBV11-3 and TRBJ2-6; 9 nucleotides match TRBD1. The junction had 8 bases not matched to a gene; V was cut back by 5 bases and J by 0 bases. This CDR3 region has 18 residues. Germline V gives CDR1 SGHNT, CDR2 YENEEA. Here the CDR3 DNA reads TGTGCCAGCAGCCCTAGCGGACAGGGGTACTCTGGGGCCAACGTCCTGACTTTC. Protein: CASSPSGQGYSGANVLTF.

The chain combines TRBV20-1 with TRBJ1-1; TRBD1 agrees at 7 bases. This CDR3 region has 13 residues. Germline CDR1 reads DFQATT; CDR2 reads SNEGSKA (reference sequence). CDR3 region: CRADGTENTEAFF. The CDR3 bases are TGCAGGGCCGACGGGACAGAGAACACTGAAGCTTTCTTT.

The genes are TRBV2 and TRBJ1-5, with 10 bases lining up with TRBD1. The CDR3 has 15 amino acids. V lost 6 bases, J lost 7 bases, and 9 bases stayed unmatched. Germline lookup yields CDR1 SNHLY and CDR2 FYNNEI. The CDR3 loop reads CASRAGTGADQPQHF. DNA of the CDR3: TGTGCCAGCAGGGCCGGGACAGGGGCGGACCAGCCCCAGCATTTT.

The chain uses TRBV19 and TRBJ2-7, with a possible D match to TRBD2 (7 bases). The CDR3 length is 16 residues. V was shortened by 5 bases and J by 7 bases, with 24 bases between the two germline ends. From germline, CDR1 is LNHDA and CDR2 SQIVND (reference sequence). The CDR3 protein is CASSVLGGRGPGEQYF. Here the CDR3 DNA reads TGTGCCAGTAGTGTTTTGGGGGGGCGCGGACCCGGGGAGCAGTACTTC.

This clonotype was picked up many times. The V call is TRBV6-5, the J call TRBJ2-1, with D perhaps given as TRBD1 or TRBD2 (6 bases each). Deletions cut 3 bases from V and 10 bases from J, with 28 bases between. Germline CDR1 and CDR2: MNHEY and SVGAGI. The CDR3 has 18 residues. The DNA of the CDR3 is TGTGCCAGCAGTTATTTGGGGGCCGGGGGCCCCGATGGGAAAGAGCAGTTCTTC. Its translation: CASSYLGAGGPDGKEQFF.

This clonotype has ten or more counts. This sequence joins TRBV7-8 and TRBJ1-5, with 8 positions matching TRBD1. V dropped 3 bases and J dropped 0; count of bases not matched to a gene: 10. This CDR3 is built from 18 residues. From germline, CDR1 is SGHVS and CDR2 FQNEAQ. Written as DNA, the CDR3 is TGTGCCAGCAGCTTCCTGGACAGGGATCCCTTTAGCAATCAGCCCCAGCATTTT. This codes for CASSFLDRDPFSNQPQHF.

The V call is TRBV9, the J call TRBJ2-3; 7 nucleotides agree with TRBD2. CDR3 length equals 12 residues. The V segment lost 3 bases and the J segment 6 bases; nucleotides outside the gene matches: 1. From germline, CDR1 is SGDLS and CDR2 YYNGEE. The CDR3 region has the DNA TGTGCCAGCAGCGCCGGGGGGGATACGCAGTATTTT. Protein product: CASSAGGDTQYF.

The J gene is TRBJ2-5, the V gene TRBV6-6; 8 nucleotides align to TRBD1. Germline CDR1 is MNHNY and CDR2 is SVGAGI (reference sequence). J gave up 5 bases and V 7 bases, and 9 bases lay outside the gene matches. The CDR3 has 14 residues. In nucleotides, the CDR3 is TGTGCCAGCAATGGACAGGGTTCTTCGGAGACCCAGTACTTC. This encodes CASNGQGSSETQYF.

This clonotype occurred many times. This CDR3 is CASSPLIGVPSNSPLHF. The CDR3, as DNA: TGTGCCAGCAGCCCTTTGATAGGAGTGCCGAGCAATTCACCCCTCCACTTT. This chain uses TRBV7-9 with TRBJ1-6; D remains unclear. The CDR3 covers 17 residues. Between the trimmed V and J ends, which lost 5 bases and 7 bases, there was a span of 21 bases. Looked up from germline, CDR1 is SEHNR and CDR2 is FQNEAQ (reference sequence).

This clonotype was detected many times. This chain connects TRBV20-1 to TRBJ1-1; D remains unclear. V lost 3 bases, J lost 0 bases, and 11 bases lay in between. The CDR3 runs 14 residues. CDR1 is DFQATT and CDR2 is SNEGSKA in the germline V gene (reference sequence). The CDR3 DNA reads as TGCAGTGCTAGTACTGGACCCATGAACACTGAAGCTTTCTTT. As protein: CSASTGPMNTEAFF.